This paragraph reports one T cell receptor beta chain. Its antigen is not identified. V shed 1 base and J shed 2 bases, with 19 bases lying between them. This CDR3 spans 17 amino acids. Generated by immunoSEQ multiplex PCR, the TCRdb table keeps only in-frame clones and is missing some. The sample lists 1,500,000 or so clones, about 96% occurring once. This sample is part of a study of shared clonotypes between healthy human individuals. Study-wide results and limits: Across subsets, estimated richness was generally greater for naive than for memory populations.

This chain links TRBV5-7 with TRBJ2-7; D unresolved. TRBV5-7 has ORF status, its function being uncertain. Sequencing input: naive CD4+ T cells sorted from blood. The subset was: CD45RA+ positively selected. This clonotype was sampled from a man younger than 40 in good health. CDR3 protein: CASSLSRQAKSTYEQYF. Here the CDR3 DNA reads TGTGCCAGCAGCTTGAGTAGGCAGGCAAAGAGCACCTACGAGCAGTACTTC.